This T cell receptor beta chain is from a study of shared clonotypes between healthy human individuals. Study observations and caveats: Around 5.3% of naive CD4 clonotypes were shared across several donors. The donor pool, a small one, limited the genetic and exposure-history diversity represented.

Produced via immunoSEQ multiplex PCR; TCRdb's table is partial and in-frame only. The sample has 2 million to 2.5 million clones, more than 90% seen once. As for this clone: What it binds is not known.

Germline CDR1 ENHRY, CDR2 SYGVKD. V lost 10 bases and J lost 6, with 18 bases in between. The CDR3 has 13 amino acids. Sequenced input: naive CD4+ T cells sorted from blood. Sample subset: CD45RA+ positively selected. The chain recombines TRBV10-3 with TRBJ1-2, with D maybe TRBD1 (6 bases). The sequence was collected from a man aged 18 to 35 in good health. In nucleotides, the CDR3 is TGTGCCAACAGGGAAGTTCCGACGGATGGCTACACCTTC. Its translation: CANREVPTDGYTF.